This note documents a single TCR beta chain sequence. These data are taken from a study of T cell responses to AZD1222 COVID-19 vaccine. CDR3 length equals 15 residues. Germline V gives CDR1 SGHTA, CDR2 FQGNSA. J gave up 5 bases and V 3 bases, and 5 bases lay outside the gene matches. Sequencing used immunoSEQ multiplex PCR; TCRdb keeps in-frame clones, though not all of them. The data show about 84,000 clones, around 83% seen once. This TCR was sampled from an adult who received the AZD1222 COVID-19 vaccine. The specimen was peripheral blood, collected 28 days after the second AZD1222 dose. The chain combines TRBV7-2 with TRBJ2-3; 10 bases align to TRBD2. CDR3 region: CASSFGLAEGDTQYF. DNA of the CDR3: TGTGCCAGCAGCTTCGGACTAGCGGAGGGAGATACGCAGTATTTT.